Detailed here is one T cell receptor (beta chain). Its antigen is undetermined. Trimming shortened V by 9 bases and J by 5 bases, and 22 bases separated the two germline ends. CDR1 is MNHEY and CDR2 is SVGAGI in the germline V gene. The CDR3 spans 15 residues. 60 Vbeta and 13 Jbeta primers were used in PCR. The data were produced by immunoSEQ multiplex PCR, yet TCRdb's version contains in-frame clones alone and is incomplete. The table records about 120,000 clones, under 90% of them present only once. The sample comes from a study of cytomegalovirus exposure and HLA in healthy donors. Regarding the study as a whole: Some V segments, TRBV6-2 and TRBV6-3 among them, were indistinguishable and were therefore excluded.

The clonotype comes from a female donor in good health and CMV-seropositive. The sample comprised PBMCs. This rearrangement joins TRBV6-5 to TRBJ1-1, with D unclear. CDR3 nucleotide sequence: TGTGCCAGTCGGTATGGACTGGACTGGGGAACTGAAGCTTTCTTT. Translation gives CASRYGLDWGTEAFF.